These T cell receptor beta chains were read from a single sample in a study of a mutant IDH1 vaccine in newly diagnosed glioma. Sequenced by immunoSEQ multiplex PCR; TCRdb stores in-frame clones only, minus some. Among about 32,000 clones listed, 78% were seen once. These receptors have no known antigen. The starting material was PBMCs, obtained from a glioma patient whose treatment included an IDH1 peptide vaccine. The receptor set was obtained from a woman in her 40s with glioma. Both conserved end residues are part of each CDR3.

v_call,j_call,cdr3_aa
TRBV19,TRBJ2-5,CASRRGSSRVQETQYF
TRBV10-3,TRBJ1-2,CATWDSRYGYTF
TRBV19,TRBJ1-1,CASSREYTEAFF
TRBV7-2,TRBJ2-5,CASSFQRGGQETQYF
TRBV7-6,TRBJ1-6,CASGQDSGSPLHF
TRBV20-1,TRBJ2-5,CSASGGQTQYF
TRBV7-9,TRBJ2-1,CASSFQRGAKQFF
TRBV18,TRBJ1-1,CASSTSTGGLAEAFF
TRBV6-1,TRBJ2-7,CASSEARGLAGSSSYEQYF
TRBV5-1,TRBJ1-1,CASSSTGADTEAFF
TRBV6-5,TRBJ1-5,CASSFGEGVQPQHF
TRBV11-2,TRBJ2-2,CASSFLSNTGELFF
TRBV6-1,TRBJ1-2,CASSPSLSNYGYTF
TRBV5-8,TRBJ2-7,CASSPGTVRYEQYF
TRBV7-6,TRBJ2-6,CASSLVAGHSGANVLTF
TRBV7-9,TRBJ2-3,CASSLGGWGSTDTQYF